This T cell receptor (beta chain) was sequenced in a study of T cell responses to AZD1222 COVID-19 vaccine. The length of the CDR3 is 13 residues. Germline-derived CDR1 and CDR2 are SGHTA and FQGTGA. Trimming removed 5 bases from V and 7 bases from J, with 14 bases in between. Some clones are missing from TCRdb's copy, which holds only in-frame ones; the method was immunoSEQ multiplex PCR. The sample contains 90,000 to 150,000 clones, 70% to 90% of which appear only once. This clonotype was sampled from an adult in good health. V gene TRBV7-3 combines with J gene TRBJ1-2, with D unclear. The sequenced sample was peripheral blood, obtained on day 0 of AZD1222 vaccination. CDR3: CASSPNRVFGYTF. The CDR3 region has the DNA TGTGCCAGCAGCCCGAATCGTGTCTTTGGCTACACCTTC.